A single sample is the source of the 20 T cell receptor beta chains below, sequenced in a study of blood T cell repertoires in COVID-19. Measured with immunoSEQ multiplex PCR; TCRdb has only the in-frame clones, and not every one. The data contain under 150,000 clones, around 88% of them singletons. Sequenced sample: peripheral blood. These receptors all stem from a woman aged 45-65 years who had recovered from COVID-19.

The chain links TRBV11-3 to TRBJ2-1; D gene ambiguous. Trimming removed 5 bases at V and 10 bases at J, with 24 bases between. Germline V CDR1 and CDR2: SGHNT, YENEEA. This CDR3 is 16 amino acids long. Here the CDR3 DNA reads TGTGCCAGCAGCCCAACAGAGTGGCTATCACGAGAGGAGCAGTTCTTC. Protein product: CASSPTEWLSREEQFF.

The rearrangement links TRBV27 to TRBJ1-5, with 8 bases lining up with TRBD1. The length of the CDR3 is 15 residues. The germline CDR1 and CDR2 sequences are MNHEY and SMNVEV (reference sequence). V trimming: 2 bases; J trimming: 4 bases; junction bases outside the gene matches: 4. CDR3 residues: CASSLQGAHNQPQHF. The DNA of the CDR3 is TGTGCCAGCAGTTTACAGGGGGCGCATAATCAGCCCCAGCATTTT.

The CDR3 loop is CASSQDGQNTEAFF. The CDR3 DNA sequence: TGCGCCAGCAGCCAAGATGGACAGAACACTGAAGCTTTCTTT. The chain carries TRBV4-1 and TRBJ1-1; possibly TRBD1 for D (5 bases). CDR1 and CDR2 from the germline V gene are MGHRA and YSYEKL. Deletions cut 0 bases from V and 1 base from J, with 6 bases between. CDR3 length: 14 amino acids.

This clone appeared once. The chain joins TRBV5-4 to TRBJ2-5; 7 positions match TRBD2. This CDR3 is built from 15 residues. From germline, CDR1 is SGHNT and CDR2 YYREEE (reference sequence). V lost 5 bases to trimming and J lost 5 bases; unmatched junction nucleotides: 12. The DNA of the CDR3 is TGTGCCAGCAGACGGGGGGAGGGGAGGCTCGAGACCCAGTACTTC. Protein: CASRRGEGRLETQYF.

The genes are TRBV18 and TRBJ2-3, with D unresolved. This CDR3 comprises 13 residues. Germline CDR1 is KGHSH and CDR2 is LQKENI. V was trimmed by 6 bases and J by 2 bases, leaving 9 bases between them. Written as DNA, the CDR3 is TGTGCCAGCTCCGACAACCCCACAGATACGCAGTATTTT. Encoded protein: CASSDNPTDTQYF. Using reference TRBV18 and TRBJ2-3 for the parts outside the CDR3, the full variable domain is NAGVMQNPRHLVRRRGQEARLRCSPMKGHSHVYWYRQLPEEGLKFMVYLQKENIIDESGMPKERFSAEFPKEGPSILRIQQVVRGDSAAYFCASSDNPTDTQYFGPGTRLTVL.

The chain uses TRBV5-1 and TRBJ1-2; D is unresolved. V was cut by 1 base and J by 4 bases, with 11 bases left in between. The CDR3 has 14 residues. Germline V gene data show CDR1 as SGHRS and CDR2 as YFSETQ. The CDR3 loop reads CASSLREGGYGYTF. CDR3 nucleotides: TGCGCCAGCAGCTTGAGGGAGGGCGGCTATGGCTACACCTTC.

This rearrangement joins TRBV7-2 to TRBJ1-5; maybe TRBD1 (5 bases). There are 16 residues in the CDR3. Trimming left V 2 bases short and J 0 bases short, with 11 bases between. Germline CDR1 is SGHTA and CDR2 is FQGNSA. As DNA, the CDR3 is TGTGCCAGCAGCTTACTCAGGGCAGATAGCAATCAGCCCCAGCATTTT. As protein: CASSLLRADSNQPQHF.

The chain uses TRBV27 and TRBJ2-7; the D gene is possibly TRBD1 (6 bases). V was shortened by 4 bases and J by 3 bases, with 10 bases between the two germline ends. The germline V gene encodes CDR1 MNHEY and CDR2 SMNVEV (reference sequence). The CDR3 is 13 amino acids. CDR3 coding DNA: TGTGCCAGCAGTTCAACAGGGTACTACGAGCAGTACTTC. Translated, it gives CASSSTGYYEQYF.

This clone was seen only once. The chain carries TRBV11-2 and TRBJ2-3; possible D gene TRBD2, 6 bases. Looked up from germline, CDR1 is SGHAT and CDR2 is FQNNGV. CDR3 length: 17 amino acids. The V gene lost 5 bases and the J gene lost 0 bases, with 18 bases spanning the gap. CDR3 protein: CASSPNSSEYSTDTQYF. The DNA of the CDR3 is TGTGCCAGCAGCCCTAACTCTAGCGAATATAGCACAGATACGCAGTATTTT. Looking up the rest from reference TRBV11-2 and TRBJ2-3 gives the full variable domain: EAGVAQSPRYKIIEKRQSVAFWCNPISGHATLYWYQQILGQGPKLLIQFQNNGVVDDSQLPKDRFSAERLKGVDSTLKIQPAKLEDSAVYLCASSPNSSEYSTDTQYFGPGTRLTVL.

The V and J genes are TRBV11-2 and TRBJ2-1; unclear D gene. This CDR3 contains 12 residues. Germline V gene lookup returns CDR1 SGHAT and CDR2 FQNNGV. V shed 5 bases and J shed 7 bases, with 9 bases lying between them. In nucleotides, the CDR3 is TGTGCCAGCAGCCCGCGACTTAATGAGCAGTTCTTC. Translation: CASSPRLNEQFF. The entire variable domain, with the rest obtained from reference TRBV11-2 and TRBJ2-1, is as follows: EAGVAQSPRYKIIEKRQSVAFWCNPISGHATLYWYQQILGQGPKLLIQFQNNGVVDDSQLPKDRFSAERLKGVDSTLKIQPAKLEDSAVYLCASSPRLNEQFFGPGTRLTVL.

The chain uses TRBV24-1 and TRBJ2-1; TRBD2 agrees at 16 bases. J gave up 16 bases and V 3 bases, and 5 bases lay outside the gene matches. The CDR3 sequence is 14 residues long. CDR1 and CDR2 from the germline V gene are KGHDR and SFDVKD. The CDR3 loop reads CATSDGTSGRAVFF. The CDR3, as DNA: TGTGCCACCAGTGATGGGACTAGCGGGAGGGCCGTTTTCTTC.

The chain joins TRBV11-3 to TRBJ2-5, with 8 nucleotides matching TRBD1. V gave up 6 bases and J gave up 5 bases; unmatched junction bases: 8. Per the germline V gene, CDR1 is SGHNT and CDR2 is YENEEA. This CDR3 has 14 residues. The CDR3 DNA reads TGTGCCAGCAGTGTGGGACAGGTTATGGAGACCCAGTACTTC. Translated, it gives CASSVGQVMETQYF.

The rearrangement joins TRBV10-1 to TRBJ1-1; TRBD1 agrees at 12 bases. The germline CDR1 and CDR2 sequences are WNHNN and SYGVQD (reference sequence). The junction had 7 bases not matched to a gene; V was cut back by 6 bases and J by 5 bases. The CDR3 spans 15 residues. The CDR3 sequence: CASRGDRGLMTEAFF. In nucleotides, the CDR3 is TGCGCCAGCAGGGGGGACAGGGGGCTTATGACTGAAGCTTTCTTT.

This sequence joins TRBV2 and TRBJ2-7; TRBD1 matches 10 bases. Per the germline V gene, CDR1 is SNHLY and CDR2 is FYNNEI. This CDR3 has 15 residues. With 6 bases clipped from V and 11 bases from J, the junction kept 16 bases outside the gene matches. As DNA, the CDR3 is TGTGCCAGCAGCGGATCCGGGACAGGGGAAAAGTATGAGTACTTC. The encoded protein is CASSGSGTGEKYEYF. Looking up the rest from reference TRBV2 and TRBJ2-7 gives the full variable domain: EPEVTQTPSHQVTQMGQEVILRCVPISNHLYFYWYRQILGQKVEFLVSFYNNEISEKSEIFDDQFSVERPDGSNFTLKIRSTKLEDSAMYFCASSGSGTGEKYEYFGPGTRLTVT.

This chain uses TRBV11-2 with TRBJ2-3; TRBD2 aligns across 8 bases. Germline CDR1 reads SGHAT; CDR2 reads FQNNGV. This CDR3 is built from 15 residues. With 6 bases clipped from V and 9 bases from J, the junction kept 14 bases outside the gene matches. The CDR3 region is CASSPTTGGPNTQYF. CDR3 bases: TGTGCCAGCAGTCCCACTACGGGGGGGCCGAACACGCAGTATTTT.

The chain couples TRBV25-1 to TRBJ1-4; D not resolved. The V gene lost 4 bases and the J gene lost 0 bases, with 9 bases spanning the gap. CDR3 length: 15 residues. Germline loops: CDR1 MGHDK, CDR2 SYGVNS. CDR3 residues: CASSGLTSTNEKLFF. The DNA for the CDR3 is TGTGCCAGCAGTGGGCTGACTTCAACTAATGAAAAACTGTTTTTT.

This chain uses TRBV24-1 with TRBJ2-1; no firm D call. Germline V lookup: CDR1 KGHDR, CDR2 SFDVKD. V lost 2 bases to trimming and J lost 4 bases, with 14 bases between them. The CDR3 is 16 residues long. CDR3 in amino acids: CATSDSRSYPYNEQFF. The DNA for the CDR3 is TGTGCCACCAGTGATTCCAGGTCCTACCCATACAATGAGCAGTTCTTC.

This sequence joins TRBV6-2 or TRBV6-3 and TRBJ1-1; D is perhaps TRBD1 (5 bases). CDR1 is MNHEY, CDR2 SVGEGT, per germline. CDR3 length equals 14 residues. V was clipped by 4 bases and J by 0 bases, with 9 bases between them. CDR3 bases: TGTGCCAGCAGTTTCAGGGAGGTGAACACTGAAGCTTTCTTT. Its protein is CASSFREVNTEAFF.

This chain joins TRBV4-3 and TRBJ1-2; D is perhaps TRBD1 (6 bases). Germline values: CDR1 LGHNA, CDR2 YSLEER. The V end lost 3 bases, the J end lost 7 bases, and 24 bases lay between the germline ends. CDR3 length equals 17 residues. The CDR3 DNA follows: TGCGCCAGCAGCCAGTCCAGCGCGAGCAGGGGCTTGGGTGGCTACACCTTC. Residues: CASSQSSASRGLGGYTF.

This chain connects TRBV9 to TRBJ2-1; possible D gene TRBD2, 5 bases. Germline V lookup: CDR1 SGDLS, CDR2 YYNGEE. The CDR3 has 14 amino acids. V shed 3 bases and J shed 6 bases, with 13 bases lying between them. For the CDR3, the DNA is TGTGCCAGCAGCGCTTCAGGAGGTGCCAATGAGCAGTTCTTC. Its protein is CASSASGGANEQFF. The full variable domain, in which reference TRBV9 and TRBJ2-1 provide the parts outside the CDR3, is DSGVTQTPKHLITATGQRVTLRCSPRSGDLSVYWYQQSLDQGLQFLIQYYNGEERAKGNILERFSAQQFPDLHSELNLSSLELGDSALYFCASSASGGANEQFFGPGTRLTVL.